The 7 T cell receptor beta chains presented below share a single source sample, sequenced in a study of blood T cell repertoires in COVID-19. Method: immunoSEQ multiplex PCR; TCRdb's copy keeps in-frame clones and lacks some. The top ten hold 5.5% to 6% of the sample, which has fewer than 80,000 clones, roughly 92% seen once. The specimen sequenced was peripheral blood. These TCRs come from a human donor in a cohort sampled during active COVID-19.

This clone has just a few counts. V usage is TRBV19 and J usage is TRBJ1-5; 8 positions agree with TRBD1. The V segment lost 0 bases and the J segment 4 bases; nucleotides outside the gene matches: 8. The CDR3 runs 17 residues. The germline V gene has CDR1 LNHDA and CDR2 SQIVND (reference sequence). For the CDR3, the DNA is TGTGCCAGTAGTATAGAAAGGGGGACAGGTGGGAATCAGCCCCAGCATTTT. This gives the protein CASSIERGTGGNQPQHF.

The chain is built from TRBV6-7 and TRBJ2-7, with D possibly TRBD2 on 6 matching bases. TRBV6-7 is an ORF for which the function is uncertain. The CDR3 totals 15 residues. The ends were cut back, 2 bases at V and 6 bases at J, with 17 bases in the middle. In nucleotides, the CDR3 is TGTGCCAGCAGTTACACTCCGGGACTCGGTCGCGAGCAGTACTTC. It is translated as CASSYTPGLGREQYF.

The rearrangement joins TRBV9 to TRBJ1-6, with D perhaps matching TRBD1 (6 bases). The CDR3 extends over 16 amino acids. Germline CDR1 and CDR2: SGDLS and YYNGEE. With 0 bases removed from V and 10 bases from J, the gap between germline ends came to 17 bases. The CDR3 bases are TGTGCCAGCAGCGTAGGGAACTGGCCAGGGGCATCACCCCTCCACTTT. Residues: CASSVGNWPGASPLHF.

The chain carries TRBV6-5 and TRBJ1-2; 10 positions agree with TRBD1. Unmatched junction bases numbered 8, after V lost 6 bases and J lost 4 bases. Germline values: CDR1 MNHEY, CDR2 SVGAGI. This CDR3 is 15 amino acids long. The DNA of the CDR3 is TGTGCCAGCAGCCCCACCGGGACAGGGGCCTATGGCTACACCTTC. The encoded protein is CASSPTGTGAYGYTF.

This clone has only one observation. The chain carries TRBV7-6 and TRBJ2-5; no clear D. Between the trimmed V and J ends, which lost 2 bases and 4 bases, there was a span of 14 bases. Germline assignment: CDR1 SGHVS and CDR2 FNYEAQ. The CDR3 is made up of 15 amino acids. The DNA of the CDR3 is TGTGCCAGCAGCTTACTGTCGACTGGCGCAGAGACCCAGTACTTC. This codes for CASSLLSTGAETQYF.

The sample holds a few counts of this clone. The chain couples TRBV6-2 or TRBV6-3 to TRBJ2-1, with 11 bases fitting TRBD2. The V and J ends lost 3 bases and 6 bases, in that order; junction bases with no gene match: 1. Germline V CDR1 and CDR2: MNHEY, SVGEGT. The CDR3 consists of 14 residues. The CDR3 DNA follows: TGTGCCAGCAGTTATACTAGCGGGAGCAATGAGCAGTTCTTC. Translating gives CASSYTSGSNEQFF.

This clone was seen only once. The chain has TRBV7-9 and TRBJ1-4, with D perhaps matching TRBD1 (5 bases). Looked up from germline, CDR1 is SEHNR and CDR2 is FQNEAQ (reference sequence). The V gene lost 1 base and the J gene lost 7 bases, with 13 bases spanning the gap. The length of the CDR3 is 15 residues. In DNA, the CDR3 is TGTGCCAGCAGCTTAGTGGAGGGGTGGGGTGAAAAACTGTTTTTT. This codes for CASSLVEGWGEKLFF.